This T cell receptor beta chain was found in a study of T cells in Graves' hyperthyroidism and ophthalmopathy. Study-wide results and caveats: Ophthalmopathy was model-predicted a median about 6.9 months pre-onset.

Comments on this clonotype: Its antigen is still unknown.

Germline lookup yields CDR1 SGHTA and CDR2 FQGNSA. The CDR3 is 14 amino acids. V gave up 5 bases and J gave up 4 bases; unmatched junction bases: 3. Researchers took RNA transcripts and amplified the TCR beta CDR3 regions from them. HTBI primers were the set used in a first-round RT-PCR of the TCR CDR3. From the multiplex PCR reads, TCRdb called clonotypes with MiXCR, one entry per CDR3 protein. The sample carries around 560,000 distinct CDR3 sequences, roughly 17% recorded once. The specimen was blood. This clonotype originated in a woman between 18 and 30 years old with Graves' hyperthyroidism. The gene calls are TRBV7-2 and TRBJ2-3; 10 bases are a match to TRBD1. CDR3 region: CASSRTGGPDTQYF. CDR3 nucleotides: TGTGCCAGCAGCCGGACAGGGGGGCCAGATACGCAGTATTTT.